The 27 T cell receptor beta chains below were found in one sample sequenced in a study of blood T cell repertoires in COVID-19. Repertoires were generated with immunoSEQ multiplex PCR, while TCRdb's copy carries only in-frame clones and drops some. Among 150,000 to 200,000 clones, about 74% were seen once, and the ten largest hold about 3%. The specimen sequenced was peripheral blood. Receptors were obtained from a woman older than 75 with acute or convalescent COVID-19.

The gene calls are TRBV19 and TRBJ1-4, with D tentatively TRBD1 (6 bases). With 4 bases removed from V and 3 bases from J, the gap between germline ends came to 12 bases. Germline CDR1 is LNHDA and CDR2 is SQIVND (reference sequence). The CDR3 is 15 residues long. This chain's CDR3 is CASSRNREPNEKLFF. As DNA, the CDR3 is TGTGCCAGTAGTAGAAACAGGGAACCTAATGAAAAACTGTTTTTT.

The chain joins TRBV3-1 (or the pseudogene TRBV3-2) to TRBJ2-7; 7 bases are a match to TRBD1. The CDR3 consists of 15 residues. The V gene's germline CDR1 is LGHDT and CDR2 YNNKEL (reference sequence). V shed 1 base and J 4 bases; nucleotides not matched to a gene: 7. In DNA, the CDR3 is TGTGCCAGCAGCCAAGCTTCGGGCAGGGGGTACGAGCAGTACTTC. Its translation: CASSQASGRGYEQYF.

The CDR3 is CASSLDDLPGNTIYF. CDR3 sequence (DNA): TGTGCCAGCAGCTTGGATGACTTGCCTGGAAACACCATATATTTT. The chain employs TRBV5-4 and TRBJ1-3; D is uncertain. Trimming removed 0 bases from V and 2 bases from J, with 9 bases in between. The V gene's germline CDR1 is SGHNT and CDR2 YYREEE (reference sequence). There are 15 residues in the CDR3. Full variable domain (remainder filled in from reference TRBV5-4 and TRBJ1-3): ETGVTQSPTHLIKTRGQQVTLRCSSQSGHNTVSWYQQALGQGPQFIFQYYREEENGRGNFPPRFSGLQFPNYSSELNVNALELDDSALYLCASSLDDLPGNTIYFGEGSWLTVV.

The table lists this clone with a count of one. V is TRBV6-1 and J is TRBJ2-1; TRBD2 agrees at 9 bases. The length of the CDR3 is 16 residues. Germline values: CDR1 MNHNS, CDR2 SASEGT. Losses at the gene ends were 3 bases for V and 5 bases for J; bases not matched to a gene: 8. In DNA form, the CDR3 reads TGTGCCAGCAGTGACTTCGCGGCTAGCGGGAACAATGAGCAGTTCTTC. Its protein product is CASSDFAASGNNEQFF.

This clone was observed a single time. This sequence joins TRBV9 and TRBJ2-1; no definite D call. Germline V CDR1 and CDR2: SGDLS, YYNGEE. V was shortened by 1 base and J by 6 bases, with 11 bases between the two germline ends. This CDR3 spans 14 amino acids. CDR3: CASSVTSARNEQFF. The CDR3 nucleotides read TGTGCCAGCAGCGTAACAAGCGCCCGCAATGAGCAGTTCTTC.

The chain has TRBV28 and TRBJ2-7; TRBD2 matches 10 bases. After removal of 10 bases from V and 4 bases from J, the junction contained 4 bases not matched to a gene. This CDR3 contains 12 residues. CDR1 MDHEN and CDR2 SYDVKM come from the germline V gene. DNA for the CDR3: TGTGCCACCGTAGCGGGAGGTTACGAGCAGTACTTC. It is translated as CATVAGGYEQYF.

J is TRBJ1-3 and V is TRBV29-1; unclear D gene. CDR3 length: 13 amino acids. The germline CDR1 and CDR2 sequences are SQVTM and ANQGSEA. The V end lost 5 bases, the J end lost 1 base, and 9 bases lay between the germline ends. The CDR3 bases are TGCAGCGTTAGTCCTCAGTCTGGAAACACCATATATTTT. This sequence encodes CSVSPQSGNTIYF.

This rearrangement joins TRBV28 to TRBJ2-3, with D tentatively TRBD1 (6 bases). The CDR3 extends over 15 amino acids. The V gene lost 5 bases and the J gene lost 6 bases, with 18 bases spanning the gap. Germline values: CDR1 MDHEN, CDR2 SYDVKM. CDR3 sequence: CASSPAAQGLDTQYF. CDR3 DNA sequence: TGTGCCAGCAGTCCCGCCGCGCAGGGGTTGGATACGCAGTATTTT.

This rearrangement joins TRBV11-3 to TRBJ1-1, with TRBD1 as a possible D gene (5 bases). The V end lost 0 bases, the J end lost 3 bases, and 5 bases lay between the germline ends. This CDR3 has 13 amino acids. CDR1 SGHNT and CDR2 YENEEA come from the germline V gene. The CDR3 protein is CASSLDRDTEAFF. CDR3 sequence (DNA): TGTGCCAGCAGCTTAGACAGGGACACTGAAGCTTTCTTT.

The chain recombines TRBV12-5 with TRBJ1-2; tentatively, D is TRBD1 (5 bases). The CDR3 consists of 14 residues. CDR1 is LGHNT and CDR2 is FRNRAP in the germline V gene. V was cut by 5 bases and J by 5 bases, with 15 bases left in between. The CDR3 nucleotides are TGTGCTAGTGGTCTGGACTTACGGGGGTATGGCTACACCTTC. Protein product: CASGLDLRGYGYTF.

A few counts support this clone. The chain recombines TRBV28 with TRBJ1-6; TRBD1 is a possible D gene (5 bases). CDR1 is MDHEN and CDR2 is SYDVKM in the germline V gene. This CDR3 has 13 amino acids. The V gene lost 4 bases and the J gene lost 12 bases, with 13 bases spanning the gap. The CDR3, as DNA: TGTGCCAGCAGTTACCCGGGCGGGGGACCCCTCCACTTT. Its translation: CASSYPGGGPLHF. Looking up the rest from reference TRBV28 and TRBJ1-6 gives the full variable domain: DVKVTQSSRYLVKRTGEKVFLECVQDMDHENMFWYRQDPGLGLRLIYFSYDVKMKEKGDIPEGYSVSREKKERFSLILESASTNQTSMYLCASSYPGGGPLHFGNGTRLTVT.

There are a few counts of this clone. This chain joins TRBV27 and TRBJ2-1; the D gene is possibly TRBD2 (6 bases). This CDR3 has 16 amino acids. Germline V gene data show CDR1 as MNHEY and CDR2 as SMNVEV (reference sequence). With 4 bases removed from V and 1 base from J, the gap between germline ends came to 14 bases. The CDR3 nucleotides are TGTGCCAGCAGTTCCCCGGGACTCGCATCCTACAATGAGCAGTTCTTC. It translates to CASSSPGLASYNEQFF.

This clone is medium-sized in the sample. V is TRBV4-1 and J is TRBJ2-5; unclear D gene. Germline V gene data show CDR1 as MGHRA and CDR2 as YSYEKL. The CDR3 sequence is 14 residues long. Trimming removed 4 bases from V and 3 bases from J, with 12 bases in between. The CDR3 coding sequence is TGCGCCAGCAGCCTCGGGTCGTCGGAAGAGACCCAGTACTTC. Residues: CASSLGSSEETQYF.

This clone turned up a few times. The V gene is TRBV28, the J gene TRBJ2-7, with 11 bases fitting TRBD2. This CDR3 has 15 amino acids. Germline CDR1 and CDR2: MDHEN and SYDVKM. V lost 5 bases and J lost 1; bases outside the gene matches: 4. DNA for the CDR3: TGTGCCAGCAGTCCCGGGACTAGCGGATCCTACGAGCAGTACTTC. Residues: CASSPGTSGSYEQYF.

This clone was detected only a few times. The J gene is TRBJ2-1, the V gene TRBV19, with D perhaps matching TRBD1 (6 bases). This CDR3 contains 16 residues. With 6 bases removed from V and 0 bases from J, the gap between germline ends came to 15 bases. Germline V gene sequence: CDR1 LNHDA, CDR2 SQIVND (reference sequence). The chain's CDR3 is CASRNRDSSSYNEQFF. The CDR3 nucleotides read TGTGCCAGTAGGAACAGGGATTCGAGCTCCTACAATGAGCAGTTCTTC.

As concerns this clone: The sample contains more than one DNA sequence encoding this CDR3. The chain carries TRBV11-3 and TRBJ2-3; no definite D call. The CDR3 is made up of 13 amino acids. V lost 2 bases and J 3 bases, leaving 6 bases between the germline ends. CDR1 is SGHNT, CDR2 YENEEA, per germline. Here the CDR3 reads CASSLSRTDTQYF. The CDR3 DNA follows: TGTGCCAGCAGCTTATCTCGGACAGATACGCAGTATTTT.

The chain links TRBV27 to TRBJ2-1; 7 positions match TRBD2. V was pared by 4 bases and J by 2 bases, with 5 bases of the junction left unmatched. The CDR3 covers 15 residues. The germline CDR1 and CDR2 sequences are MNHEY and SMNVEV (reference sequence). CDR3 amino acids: CASSWAGRAYNEQFF. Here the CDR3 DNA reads TGTGCCAGCAGTTGGGCGGGGAGGGCCTACAATGAGCAGTTCTTC.

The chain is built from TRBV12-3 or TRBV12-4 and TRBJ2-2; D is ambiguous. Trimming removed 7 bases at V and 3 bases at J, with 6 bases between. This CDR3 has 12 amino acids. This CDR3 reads CASTSDTGELFF. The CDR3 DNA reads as TGTGCCAGCACCTCGGACACCGGGGAGCTGTTTTTT.

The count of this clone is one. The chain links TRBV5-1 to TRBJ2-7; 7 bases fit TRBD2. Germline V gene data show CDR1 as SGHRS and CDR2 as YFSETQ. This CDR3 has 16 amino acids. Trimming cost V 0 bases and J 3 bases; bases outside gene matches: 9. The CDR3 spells CASSLGGGGSIYEQYF. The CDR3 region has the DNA TGCGCCAGCAGCTTGGGGGGCGGGGGAAGCATCTACGAGCAGTACTTC.

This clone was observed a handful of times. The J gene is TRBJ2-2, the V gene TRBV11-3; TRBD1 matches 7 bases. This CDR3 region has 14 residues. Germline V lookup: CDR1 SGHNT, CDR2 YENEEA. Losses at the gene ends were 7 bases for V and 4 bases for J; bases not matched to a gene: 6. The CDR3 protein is CASKPGTATGELFF. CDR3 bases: TGTGCCAGCAAACCCGGGACAGCCACCGGGGAGCTGTTTTTT.

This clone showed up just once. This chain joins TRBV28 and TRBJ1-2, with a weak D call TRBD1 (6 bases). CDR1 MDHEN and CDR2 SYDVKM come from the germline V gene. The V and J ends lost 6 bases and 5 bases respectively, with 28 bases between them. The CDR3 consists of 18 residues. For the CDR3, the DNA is TGTGCCAGCAGCCTGGGAGGGGGGATTACCACCGCGACATATGGCTACACCTTC. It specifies CASSLGGGITTATYGYTF.

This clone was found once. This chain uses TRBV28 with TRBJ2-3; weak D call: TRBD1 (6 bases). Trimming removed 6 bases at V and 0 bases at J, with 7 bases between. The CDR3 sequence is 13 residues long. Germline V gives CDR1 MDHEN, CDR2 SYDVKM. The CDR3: CASSQGSTDTQYF. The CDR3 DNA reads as TGTGCCAGCAGCCAGGGGAGCACAGATACGCAGTATTTT.

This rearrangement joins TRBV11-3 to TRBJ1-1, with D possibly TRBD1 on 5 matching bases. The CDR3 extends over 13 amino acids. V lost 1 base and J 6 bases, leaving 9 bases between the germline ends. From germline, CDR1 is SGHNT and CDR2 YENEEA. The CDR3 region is CASSLADTAEAFF. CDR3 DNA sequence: TGTGCCAGCAGCTTAGCGGACACCGCTGAAGCTTTCTTT. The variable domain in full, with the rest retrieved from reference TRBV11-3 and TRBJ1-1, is EAGVVQSPRYKIIEKKQPVAFWCNPISGHNTLYWYLQNLGQGPELLIRYENEEAVDDSQLPKDRFSAERLKGVDSTLKIQPAELGDSAVYLCASSLADTAEAFFGQGTRLTVV.

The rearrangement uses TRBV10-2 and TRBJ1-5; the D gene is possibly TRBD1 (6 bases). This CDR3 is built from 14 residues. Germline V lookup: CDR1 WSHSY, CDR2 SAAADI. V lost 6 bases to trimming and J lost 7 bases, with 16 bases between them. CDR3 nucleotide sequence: TGCGCCAGCAGCGAACAGGGAGGGGGACAGCCCCAGCATTTT. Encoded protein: CASSEQGGGQPQHF.

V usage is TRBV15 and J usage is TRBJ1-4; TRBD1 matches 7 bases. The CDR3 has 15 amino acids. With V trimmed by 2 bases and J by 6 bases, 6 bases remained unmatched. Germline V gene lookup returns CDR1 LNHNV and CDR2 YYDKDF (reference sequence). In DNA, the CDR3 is TGTGCCACCAGCAGAACAGGGGACGCTTATGAAAAACTGTTTTTT. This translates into CATSRTGDAYEKLFF.

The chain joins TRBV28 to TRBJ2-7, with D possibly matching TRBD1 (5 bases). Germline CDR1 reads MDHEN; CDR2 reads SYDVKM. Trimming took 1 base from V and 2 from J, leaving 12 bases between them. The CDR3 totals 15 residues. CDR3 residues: CASSLFKDTPYEQYF. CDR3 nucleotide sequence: TGTGCCAGCAGTTTATTTAAGGACACCCCCTACGAGCAGTACTTC.

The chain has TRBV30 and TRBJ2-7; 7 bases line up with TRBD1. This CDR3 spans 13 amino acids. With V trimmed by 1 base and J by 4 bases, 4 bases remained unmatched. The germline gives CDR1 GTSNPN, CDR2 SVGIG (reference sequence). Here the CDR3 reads CAWSAQGTYEQYF. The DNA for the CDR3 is TGTGCCTGGAGTGCACAGGGGACGTACGAGCAGTACTTC.